Listed here are 29 T cell receptor beta chains from one sample, sequenced in a study of post-analysis software for immune sequencing data (dated by TCRdb to between 2014 and 2016). Here is what the overall study found, with its caveats: Patients showed significantly higher frequencies than controls for about 5 TRBV segments, among them TRBV5-6, TRBV5-1 and TRBV20-1.

No antigen is known for these receptors. The method was PCR. Sequencer: Illumina HiSeq 2500. Unique molecular identifiers were incorporated into TCR beta cDNA libraries to reduce PCR and sequencing biases. TCRdb ran its own pipeline on the public reads, namely fastp trimming at Q25 and MiXCR clone calling, and kept in-frame beta chains. Under each unique CDR3 protein, matching rows form one entry showing the most common genes and DNA. Within this sample are under 900,000 distinct CDR3 sequences, with roughly half of them counted one time only. The ten largest account for about 4.8% of the sample. What was sequenced was blood. The source is a girl aged 5-17 years with multiple sclerosis.

This chain uses TRBV20-1 with TRBJ1-2; 8 bases agree with TRBD1. Per the germline V gene, CDR1 is DFQATT and CDR2 is SNEGSKA (reference sequence). J was trimmed by 3 bases and V by 1 base; bases with no gene match: 4. This CDR3 comprises 14 residues. CDR3 coding DNA: TGCAGTGCTAGAGCCGAGGACAGGGACTATGGCTACACCTTC. It yields the protein CSARAEDRDYGYTF.

In this sample, this clonotype turned up a few times. The chain carries TRBV20-1 and TRBJ2-1; 15 bases fit TRBD2. Trimming removed 4 bases from V and 13 bases from J; junction bases left unmatched: 17. Germline CDR1 DFQATT, CDR2 SNEGSKA (reference sequence). The CDR3 is made up of 17 amino acids. CDR3 DNA sequence: TGCAGTGCTAAAGCCGGGACTAGCGGGAGGACCCCAAGAGCCCAGTTCTTC. Translating gives CSAKAGTSGRTPRAQFF.

This CDR3 reads CASSLAGGKNLYEQYF. CDR3 coding DNA: TGCGCCAGCAGCTTGGCGGGAGGGAAAAACCTCTACGAGCAGTACTTC. This chain connects TRBV5-1 to TRBJ2-4; TRBD2 matches at 8 bases. The J call could be wrong; TRBJ2-7 is a better fit for the DNA end. Germline-derived CDR1 and CDR2 are SGHRS and YFSETQ. CDR3 length equals 16 residues.

The table lists this clonotype with a count of one. The CDR3 region is CASSFFVGIPTDTQYF. The CDR3 DNA sequence: TGCGCCAGCAGCTTCTTTGTCGGGATCCCCACAGATACGCAGTATTTT. The chain links TRBV5-1 to TRBJ2-3; maybe TRBD2 (5 bases). The CDR3 length is 16 residues. Germline values: CDR1 SGHRS, CDR2 YFSETQ. The germline V and J ends were trimmed by 2 bases and 2 bases, with 15 bases remaining between them.

The chain carries TRBV6-2 or TRBV6-3 and TRBJ2-5, with no clear D. This CDR3 is built from 15 residues. V shed 4 bases and J shed 2 bases, with 14 bases lying between them. Per germline, CDR1 MNHEY and CDR2 SVGEGT. Here the CDR3 DNA reads TGTGCCAGCAGTTGGAGTTATAGGACGCAAGAGACCCAGTACTTC. This encodes CASSWSYRTQETQYF.

This sequence joins TRBV5-1 and TRBJ1-4; D is unclear. Germline lookup yields CDR1 SGHRS and CDR2 YFSETQ. Trimming shortened V by 4 bases and J by 7 bases, and 11 bases separated the two germline ends. The CDR3 totals 13 residues. CDR3 sequence reads: CASSTDPGEKLFF. DNA of the CDR3: TGCGCCAGCAGCACTGACCCGGGTGAAAAACTGTTTTTT.

The chain couples TRBV6-5 to TRBJ2-1, with 7 bases lining up with TRBD2. V was pared by 5 bases and J by 4 bases, with 11 bases of the junction left unmatched. Per germline, CDR1 MNHEY and CDR2 SVGAGI. The CDR3 is 16 amino acids. CDR3 loop: CASSTSLAERYNEQFF. CDR3 in DNA: TGTGCCAGCAGTACCTCGCTAGCGGAGAGATACAATGAGCAGTTCTTC.

This clonotype was observed a handful of times. The genes are TRBV30 and TRBJ2-3, with 13 bases aligning to TRBD2. The V gene end was trimmed by 4 bases and the J gene end by 2 bases; junction bases not matched to a gene: 9. The length of the CDR3 is 17 residues. Germline assignment: CDR1 GTSNPN and CDR2 SVGIG (reference sequence). CDR3 residues: CAWTPPGLAGITDTQYF. CDR3 nucleotide sequence: TGTGCCTGGACCCCACCGGGACTAGCGGGGATCACAGATACGCAGTATTTT.

The rearrangement joins TRBV2 to TRBJ2-7; possibly TRBD1 or TRBD2 for D (5 bases each). The CDR3 loop spans 14 amino acids. Trimming shortened V by 4 bases and J by 2 bases, and 12 bases separated the two germline ends. CDR1 SNHLY and CDR2 FYNNEI come from the germline V gene. The CDR3 spells CASSVSGGPYEQYF. The CDR3 coding sequence is TGTGCCAGCAGTGTATCTGGGGGACCCTACGAGCAGTACTTC.

This clonotype was counted between two and nine times. This chain links TRBV29-1 with TRBJ2-3; D is ambiguous. Germline CDR1 SQVTM, CDR2 ANQGSEA. The CDR3 has 11 amino acids. Trimming left V 4 bases short and J 8 bases short, with 10 bases between. Here the CDR3 reads CSVARGGTQYF. The CDR3 nucleotides read TGCAGCGTTGCTCGAGGCGGTACGCAGTATTTT.

The genes are TRBV29-1 and TRBJ2-1; a weak D match, TRBD2 (7 bases). CDR1 is SQVTM and CDR2 is ANQGSEA in the germline V gene. This CDR3 has 15 residues. V gave up 6 bases and J gave up 1 base, with 16 bases separating them. CDR3 in amino acids: CSVRGALVSYNEQFF. CDR3 in DNA: TGCAGCGTCCGGGGGGCCTTGGTATCCTACAATGAGCAGTTCTTC.

This clonotype was detected only a few times. The V and J genes are TRBV29-1 and TRBJ2-1; D unresolved. V was clipped by 4 bases and J by 1 base, with 8 bases between them. This CDR3 has 13 residues. Germline V lookup: CDR1 SQVTM, CDR2 ANQGSEA. The CDR3 sequence: CSVGKESYNEQFF. DNA for the CDR3: TGCAGCGTTGGAAAGGAGTCCTACAATGAGCAGTTCTTC.

The chain is built from TRBV20-1 and TRBJ2-2; D may be TRBD2 (5 bases). The CDR3 is 19 residues long. Germline V gene lookup returns CDR1 DFQATT and CDR2 SNEGSKA (reference sequence). V was pared by 0 bases and J by 5 bases, with 25 bases between. CDR3 region: CSARDPQSPGTTGTGELFF. The DNA of the CDR3 is TGCAGTGCTAGAGACCCCCAATCCCCAGGAACCACGGGGACCGGGGAGCTGTTTTTT.

On this clonotype itself: One end of the junction does not line up with germline, which may come from a read error. The V gene is TRBV30, the J gene TRBJ2-3; the match to TRBD1 covers 9 bases. This CDR3 has 13 residues. Germline V gives CDR1 GTSNPN, CDR2 SVGIG (reference sequence). CDR3 in DNA: TGTGCCTCGGGACAGGGACTCACAGATGCGCAGTATTTT. Its protein product is CASGQGLTDAQYF.

The chain joins TRBV5-1 to TRBJ2-1, with D possibly TRBD2 on 5 matching bases. The CDR3 contains 14 residues. Germline V gene lookup returns CDR1 SGHRS and CDR2 YFSETQ. Trimming left V 0 bases short and J 5 bases short, with 9 bases between. The CDR3 loop reads CASSLGGGDNEQFF. CDR3 bases: TGCGCCAGCAGCTTGGGAGGAGGTGACAATGAGCAGTTCTTC.

Only a few counts were recorded for this clonotype. The CDR3 DNA sequence: TGTGCCATCAGTGAGGGGCTAGCGGGAGGCTACGAGCAGTACTTC. Residues: CAISEGLAGGYEQYF. J is TRBJ2-7 and V is TRBV10-3; 11 positions match TRBD2. The CDR3 runs to 15 residues. V shed 2 bases, J shed 3 bases, and the junction held 3 bases outside the gene matches. Germline CDR1 reads ENHRY; CDR2 reads SYGVKD.

This chain uses TRBV20-1 with TRBJ2-7; D unclear. Matching the DNA end better, TRBJ2-5 makes the J call doubtful. The length of the CDR3 is 12 residues. Germline CDR1 DFQATT, CDR2 SNEGSKA (reference sequence). In DNA form, the CDR3 reads TGCAGTGCTGGGCCCGAGGAAGAGACCCAGTACTTC. Translation: CSAGPEEETQYF.

This clonotype was detected only a few times. This chain uses TRBV5-5 with TRBJ2-1; a possible D gene is TRBD2 (6 bases). CDR3 size: 16 residues. The V and J ends lost 3 bases and 0 bases respectively, with 13 bases between them. The germline gives CDR1 SGHKS, CDR2 YYEKEE (reference sequence). The CDR3 loop is CASSWHPGASYNEQFF. Here the CDR3 DNA reads TGTGCCAGCAGCTGGCACCCGGGAGCCTCCTACAATGAGCAGTTCTTC.

This clonotype was seen only a few times. The chain joins TRBV4-1 to TRBJ2-5, with D unclear. The CDR3 length is 14 residues. The ends were cut back, 6 bases at V and 4 bases at J, with 15 bases in the middle. Germline V gene sequence: CDR1 MGHRA, CDR2 YSYEKL. The CDR3 loop reads CASSHKWPGETQYF. CDR3 DNA: TGCGCCAGCAGTCATAAATGGCCCGGAGAGACCCAGTACTTC.

The gene calls are TRBV7-9 and TRBJ2-1; TRBD2 agrees at 8 bases. J lost 2 bases, V lost 5 bases, and 8 bases had no gene match. The germline gives CDR1 SEHNR, CDR2 FQNEAQ (reference sequence). CDR3 size: 16 residues. The CDR3 here is CASSPWVSGTYNEQFF. The CDR3, as DNA: TGTGCCAGCAGCCCATGGGTTAGCGGGACCTACAATGAGCAGTTCTTC.

This clonotype was detected a few times. The rearrangement uses TRBV5-5 and TRBJ2-5; TRBD2 matches 7 bases. The CDR3 runs to 15 residues. The trim removed 4 bases at V and 4 bases at J, leaving 10 bases unmatched. Germline loops: CDR1 SGHKS, CDR2 YYEKEE (reference sequence). The CDR3 spells CASSPAGQRGETQYF. DNA of the CDR3: TGTGCCAGCAGCCCAGCGGGGCAAAGGGGAGAGACCCAGTACTTC.

Worth noting for this clonotype: A read error may account for a junction end that differs from germline. The chain employs TRBV29-1 and TRBJ2-6; 8 bases map to TRBD1. CDR3 size: 15 residues. CDR1 and CDR2 (germline): SQVTM, ANQGSEA. CDR3 DNA: TGCAGCGTTGAGGCAGGGGGCTTTGGGGCCAACGTCCGGACTTTC. Encoded protein: CSVEAGGFGANVRTF.

This clonotype came up once. CDR3 DNA: TGCAGTGCCAACCTCAGGGGCTCTGGGGCCAACGTCCTGACTTTC. Translation: CSANLRGSGANVLTF. The J gene is TRBJ2-6, the V gene TRBV20-1; TRBD1 is a possible D gene (6 bases). Trimming shortened V by 6 bases and J by 0 bases, and 12 bases separated the two germline ends. This CDR3 has 15 residues. Per the germline V gene, CDR1 is DFQATT and CDR2 is SNEGSKA (reference sequence).

In regard to this clonotype: Mismatch with germline at one junction end may stem from a read error. V and J are TRBV6-5 and TRBJ2-3, with D uncertain. Germline CDR1 and CDR2: MNHEY and SVGAGI. The CDR3 has 14 amino acids. The CDR3, as DNA: TGTGCCAGCAGGTACTTGGCTTCCACAGATACGCAGTATTTT. Residues: CASRYLASTDTQYF.

This rearrangement joins TRBV7-2 to TRBJ2-4; D may be TRBD1 (6 bases). The CDR3 has 15 amino acids. V lost 7 bases and J 7 bases, leaving 20 bases between the germline ends. Germline V gene sequence: CDR1 SGHTA, CDR2 FQGNSA. The CDR3 DNA is TGTGCCAGCAACCCAAGAGGGGGACCGGGGAACATTCAGTACTTC. Residues: CASNPRGGPGNIQYF.

Notes on this clonotype: Without the conserved terminal phenylalanine or tryptophan, this CDR3 likely stems from a read error. V usage is TRBV5-1 and J usage is TRBJ2-5, with TRBD2 matching over 14 bases. This CDR3 is 17 amino acids long. Germline-derived CDR1 and CDR2 are SGHRS and YFSETQ. The CDR3 loop reads CTSSLGLAGALQETQYV. CDR3 sequence (DNA): TGCACCAGCAGCTTGGGACTAGCGGGGGCCTTACAAGAGACCCAGTACGTC.

Details on this clonotype: The junction departs from the called germline gene at one end, perhaps through a read error. V gene TRBV27 combines with J gene TRBJ2-1, with 11 bases aligning to TRBD1. The CDR3 runs 12 residues. Germline V gene data show CDR1 as MNHEY and CDR2 as SMNVEV (reference sequence). DNA for the CDR3: TGTGCCAGCAAGAGGACAGGGGGCGAGCTGTTCTTC. It codes for CASKRTGGELFF.

This clonotype appeared a few times. This rearrangement joins TRBV11-2 to TRBJ2-7, with 8 positions matching TRBD1. The germline V gene encodes CDR1 SGHAT and CDR2 FQNNGV. The CDR3 has 15 residues. With V trimmed by 5 bases and J by 5 bases, 11 bases remained unmatched. This CDR3 reads CASSHLRGRRNEQYF. The CDR3 coding sequence is TGTGCCAGCAGCCACCTCAGGGGGCGCAGGAACGAGCAGTACTTC.

This sequence joins TRBV6-5 and TRBJ2-4; maybe TRBD2 (6 bases). With the DNA end fitting TRBJ2-7 better, the J assignment may be wrong. This CDR3 spans 13 amino acids. CDR1 is MNHEY and CDR2 is SVGAGI in the germline V gene. The CDR3 DNA reads as TGTGCCAGCAGACCCCTATACGGGGGCGAGCAGTACTTC. It specifies CASRPLYGGEQYF.